The 3 T cell receptor beta chains presented below share a single source sample, sequenced in a study of cytomegalovirus exposure and HLA in healthy donors. Sequenced by immunoSEQ multiplex PCR; TCRdb stores in-frame clones only, minus some. The sample records about 160,000 clones, roughly 86% being singletons. Source material: PBMCs. Receptors originate from a young woman in good health and CMV-seropositive.

The V gene is TRBV7-3, the J gene TRBJ2-7; 11 bases match TRBD1. CDR1 and CDR2 (germline): SGHTA, FQGTGA. The CDR3 runs 15 residues. Trimming at V came to 2 bases and at J to 4 bases, leaving 4 bases not matched to a gene. Here the CDR3 DNA reads TGTGCCAGCAGCTTAGGACAGGGGGCGCGATACGAGCAGTACTTC. It codes for CASSLGQGARYEQYF.

V is TRBV10-3 and J is TRBJ2-1, with D possibly TRBD1 on 5 matching bases. The length of the CDR3 is 14 residues. V lost 3 bases, J lost 4 bases, and 10 bases lay in between. CDR1 and CDR2 (germline): ENHRY, SYGVKD. The CDR3 region has the DNA TGTGCCATCAGTGATTCAGGGCGTTACAATGAGCAGTTCTTC. Translated, it gives CAISDSGRYNEQFF.

This chain links TRBV2 with TRBJ1-5; 8 bases are shared with TRBD1. The CDR3 runs to 18 residues. Germline CDR1 SNHLY, CDR2 FYNNEI. Trimming at V came to 7 bases and at J to 0 bases, leaving 14 bases not matched to a gene. CDR3 coding DNA: TGTGCCAGCACCTTTGGACAGGGAATTGCGTATAGCAATCAGCCCCAGCATTTT. Its translation is CASTFGQGIAYSNQPQHF.